This TCR beta chain was documented in a study of blood T cell repertoires in COVID-19. This clone came up once. The data were produced by immunoSEQ multiplex PCR, yet TCRdb's version contains in-frame clones alone and is incomplete. The profile shows about 150,000 clones, around 90% of them singletons. The junction had 16 bases not matched to a gene; V was cut back by 5 bases and J by 4 bases. The CDR3 has 18 residues. CDR1 SGHAT and CDR2 FQNNGV come from the germline V gene. V usage is TRBV11-2 and J usage is TRBJ2-5; 10 nucleotides align to TRBD2. Sequencing was done on a sample of peripheral blood. The origin of this receptor is a man in his 60s with active or convalescent COVID-19. The DNA of the CDR3 is TGTGCCAGCAGCCCCCGTGGGGGTGCGGCTAGCGGGAGAGAGACCCAGTACTTC. This encodes CASSPRGGAASGRETQYF.